This entry concerns a single T cell receptor (beta chain). This entry comes from a study of T cell responses to AZD1222 COVID-19 vaccine. The assay was immunoSEQ multiplex PCR, and TCRdb's table has in-frame clones only and misses some. The table shows approximately 130,000 clones, with more than 85% occurring only once. This CDR3 is built from 15 residues. CDR1 is SGHRS and CDR2 is YFSETQ in the germline V gene. Trimming removed 4 bases from V and 2 bases from J, with 12 bases in between. This sample comprised peripheral blood, obtained on day 0 of AZD1222 vaccination. The chain recombines TRBV5-1 with TRBJ2-2; D is unclear. The TCR originated in an adult in good health. The CDR3 protein is CASSPTTSNTGELFF. CDR3 nucleotides: TGCGCCAGCAGCCCTACGACGTCAAACACCGGGGAGCTGTTTTTT.